This record looks at one T cell receptor (beta chain) sequence and its context. Its antigen is not known. The sample is drawn from a study of monozygotic twins with inflammatory bowel disease. General study points: Telling different T cell subtypes apart from each other was not possible.

UMIs bearing a 6-nucleotide sample barcode were added through template switching. TCRdb reprocessed the 5' RACE reads and keeps a single row for each CDR3 protein, giving no DNA. The sample shows tens of thousands of distinct CDR3 sequences, and around 7% sits with its ten largest clones. Blood (2.5 ml) was collected from every donor individually. No T cells were sorted before total RNA was taken from whole blood. The germline V gene encodes CDR1 SGHAT and CDR2 FQNNGV. This CDR3 spans 14 amino acids. The sample comprised blood. This chain connects TRBV11-2 to TRBJ2-7; TCRdb's D gene call, TRBD2, goes unchecked for lack of DNA. The sequence was collected from a human donor with ulcerative colitis or Crohn's disease, or a healthy co-twin of an affected twin (not recorded which). Here the CDR3 reads CASTPGTYSYEQYF.